The rows below give T cell receptor beta chains drawn from one sample of a study of glioma-infiltrating T cells after dendritic cell vaccination. The assay was immunoSEQ multiplex PCR, and TCRdb's table has in-frame clones only and misses some. Of some 100,000 clones in the sample, more than 70% were seen once. Here the sequenced sample was blood, taken before dendritic cell vaccination. All receptors derive from a human donor with glioblastoma. Each CDR3 is given with its conserved first and last residue. The D gene is left open where the match is weak. Clone size is stated in some rows and not others, as once, few, many or a class when expanded.

>TRBJ2-2|17|-|TRBD2|TRBV5-1
CASSRGTSGPNTGELFF
TGCGCCAGCAGCAGGGGGACTAGCGGGCCCAACACCGGGGAGCTGTTTTTT
>TRBJ2-7|15|-|-|TRBV18
CASSPLGLGTTEQYF
TGTGCCAGCTCACCACTGGGCTTGGGGACAACGGAGCAGTACTTC
>TRBJ1-2|16|once|TRBD1|TRBV5-4
CASSLSSGTGGYGYTF
TGTGCCAGCAGCTTGTCTTCAGGGACAGGGGGCTATGGCTACACCTTC
>TRBJ2-7|16|-|TRBD2|TRBV15
CATSRDDSSGSDEQYF
TGTGCCACCAGCAGAGATGATTCCAGCGGGAGTGACGAGCAGTACTTC
>TRBJ1-1|13|-|-|TRBV19
CATSGLLNTEAFF
TGTGCCACCTCGGGACTCCTGAACACTGAAGCTTTCTTT
>TRBJ1-4|17|-|TRBD1|TRBV5-1
CASSLEGQGSTNEKLFF
TGCGCCAGCAGCTTGGAGGGACAGGGGTCTACTAATGAAAAACTGTTTTTT
>TRBJ2-2|16|-|TRBD2|TRBV30
CAWSVGLAGGTGELFF
TGTGCCTGGAGTGTAGGACTAGCGGGAGGTACCGGGGAGCTGTTTTTT
>TRBJ2-2|17|once|-|TRBV25-1
CASSEWQALTNTGELFF
TGTGCCAGCAGTGAATGGCAGGCCCTCACGAACACCGGGGAGCTGTTTTTT
>TRBJ2-2|15|-|TRBD2|TRBV9
CASSLGSGGSGELFF
TGTGCCAGCAGCCTAGGTAGCGGGGGTTCCGGGGAGCTGTTTTTT
>TRBJ2-7|13|-|-|TRBV7-2
CASSLVVSYEQYF
TGTGCCAGCAGCTTAGTAGTTTCCTACGAGCAGTACTTC
>TRBJ2-7|15|-|TRBD1|TRBV6-5
CASSLPRDRGYEQYF
TGTGCCAGCAGTTTGCCCCGGGACAGGGGCTACGAGCAGTACTTC
>TRBJ2-1|16|-|TRBD2|TRBV18
CASFPGTSGRYNEQFF
TGTGCCAGCTTCCCCGGGACTAGCGGGAGATACAATGAGCAGTTCTTC
>TRBJ1-2|14|-|TRBD1|TRBV25-1
CASNPGQGFYGYTF
TGTGCCAGCAACCCGGGACAGGGATTCTATGGCTACACCTTC
>TRBJ1-4|14|-|-|TRBV7-2
CASSLSRANEKLFF
TGTGCCAGCAGCTTGAGTCGTGCTAATGAAAAACTGTTTTTT
>TRBJ2-2|16|-|TRBD1|TRBV5-1
CASSPIQGGNTGELFF
TGCGCCAGCAGCCCCATACAGGGGGGCAACACCGGGGAGCTGTTTTTT
>TRBJ2-1|16|-|TRBD2|TRBV4-1
CASSQVAGGGLREQFF
TGCGCCAGCAGCCAAGTAGCGGGGGGGGGACTGCGTGAGCAGTTCTTC
>TRBJ2-6|15|-|-|TRBV9
CASSVTGAGANVLTF
TGTGCCAGCAGCGTAACGGGGGCTGGGGCCAACGTCCTGACTTTC
>TRBJ1-1|13|-|TRBD1|TRBV30
CAGRTGDYTEAFF
TGTGCCGGTAGGACAGGGGACTACACTGAAGCTTTCTTT
>TRBJ2-3|14|-|-|TRBV2
CASSEAGVSDTQYF
TGTGCCAGCAGTGAAGCAGGGGTGTCAGATACGCAGTATTTT
>TRBJ2-7|13|-|-|TRBV7-9
CASSSGNSYEQYF
TGTGCCAGCAGCTCCGGGAACTCCTACGAGCAGTACTTC
>TRBJ1-2|14|-|TRBD1|TRBV5-4
CASKRGQGNYGYTF
TGTGCCAGCAAGAGGGGACAGGGGAACTATGGCTACACCTTC
>TRBJ2-5|16|-|TRBD2|TRBV29-1
CSVEDWTSGRGETQYF
TGCAGCGTTGAAGATTGGACTAGCGGGCGGGGGGAGACCCAGTACTTC
>TRBJ2-1|14|few|-|TRBV10-3
CAIRQLAQYNEQFF
TGTGCCATCAGACAACTAGCCCAATACAATGAGCAGTTCTTC
>TRBJ1-5|16|-|TRBD1|TRBV23-1
CASSQGTGGGNQPQHF
TGCGCCAGCAGTCAGGGGACAGGGGGCGGCAATCAGCCCCAGCATTTT
>TRBJ2-7|15|few|-|TRBV4-3
CASSQDRGAAYEQYF
TGCGCCAGCAGCCAAGACCGGGGGGCAGCGTACGAGCAGTACTTC
>TRBJ1-2|14|-|TRBD1|TRBV19
CASSQRGTGYGYTF
TGTGCCAGTAGCCAACGCGGGACAGGATATGGCTACACCTTC
>TRBJ2-7|15|few|TRBD1|TRBV27
CASSPGTGEHYEQYF
TGTGCCAGCAGTCCGGGGACAGGGGAACACTACGAGCAGTACTTC
>TRBJ2-3|15|-|TRBD2|TRBV6-1
CAIARGGGITDTQYF
TGTGCCATCGCCCGGGGCGGGGGGATTACAGATACGCAGTATTTT
>TRBJ2-3|16|few|TRBD2|TRBV7-2
CASSLPLAGARDTQYF
TGTGCCAGCAGCTTGCCCCTAGCGGGAGCAAGGGATACGCAGTATTTT
>TRBJ2-5|14|-|-|TRBV5-4
CASLDKGGGETQYF
TGTGCCAGCCTGGATAAGGGAGGAGGGGAGACCCAGTACTTC
>TRBJ2-7|14|-|-|TRBV6-1
CASSLRTGVYEQYF
TGTGCCAGCAGTCTAAGAACCGGAGTCTACGAGCAGTACTTC
>TRBJ1-2|14|few|-|TRBV6-6
CASSFDRSNYGYTF
TGTGCCAGCAGTTTCGACAGGTCTAACTATGGCTACACCTTC
>TRBJ1-2|15|-|-|TRBV9
CASSVAGGLDYGYTF
TGTGCCAGCAGCGTAGCTGGTGGCCTAGACTATGGCTACACCTTC
>TRBJ2-1|17|-|TRBD2|TRBV4-1
CASSQDERTSGGNEQFF
TGCGCCAGCAGCCAAGATGAGAGGACTAGCGGGGGCAATGAGCAGTTCTTC
>TRBJ2-1|13|-|TRBD2|TRBV6-1
CATLRTRSNEQFF
TGTGCCACTCTGAGGACTAGGAGTAATGAGCAGTTCTTC
>TRBJ1-2|15|-|-|TRBV9
CASSVEAGANYGYTF
TGTGCCAGCAGCGTAGAAGCAGGGGCTAACTATGGCTACACCTTC
>TRBJ1-2|14|-|-|TRBV19
CASSIDWRQTLHTF
TGTGCCAGTAGTATAGATTGGAGACAGACTCTACACACCTTC
>TRBJ2-5|14|-|TRBD2|TRBV4-1
CASSLSTGGETQYF
TGCGCCAGCAGCCTCTCGACGGGGGGGGAGACCCAGTACTTC